The rows below give T cell receptor beta chains drawn from one sample of a study of technical replicates of blood from several donors. Method: immunoSEQ multiplex PCR; TCRdb's copy keeps in-frame clones and lacks some. The table shows more than 75,000 clones, with 93% occurring only once. Sequencing input: T cells isolated from PBMCs. These receptors came from a human donor in good health. Both conserved end residues are part of each CDR3. D genes are given only for firm matches. Clone size is stated in some rows and not others, as once, few, many or a class when expanded.

DNA	CDR3	D	J	size	V
TGTGCCAGCAGTCTGACAGGGCCAGATCAGCCCCAGCATTTT	CASSLTGPDQPQHF	TRBD1	TRBJ1-5	NA	TRBV28
TGCGCCAGCAGCTTGACCGGGACAGAAAAACATTACAATGAGCAGTTCTTC	CASSLTGTEKHYNEQFF	TRBD1	TRBJ2-1	NA	TRBV5-1
TGCGCCAGCAGTCAATCCGAGGGTCACTATGGCTACACCTTC	CASSQSEGHYGYTF	NA	TRBJ1-2	NA	TRBV23-1
TGCGCCAGCAGCTTGGACGGGTCCAGCTTGAACTATGGCTACACCTTC	CASSLDGSSLNYGYTF	NA	TRBJ1-2	NA	TRBV5-1
TGTGCCAGCAGTACGGGACAGGGAAACACCGGGGAGCTGTTTTTT	CASSTGQGNTGELFF	TRBD1	TRBJ2-2	NA	TRBV2
TGTGCCAGCAGTAGCCCCCAGGGGAGAAGTTATGGCTACACCTTC	CASSSPQGRSYGYTF	NA	TRBJ1-2	NA	TRBV6-5
TGTGCCTGGGACAGGGGAGAGAGGACCCAGTACTTC	CAWDRGERTQYF	TRBD1	TRBJ2-5	NA	TRBV30
TGTGCCAGCAGCCGGAAGGGGGAGACCCAGTACTTC	CASSRKGETQYF	NA	TRBJ2-5	once	TRBV5-4
TGTGCCAGCAGCCCGAGCGGGACTGAAGCTTTCTTT	CASSPSGTEAFF	NA	TRBJ1-1	once	TRBV13
TGTGCCAGCAGCGTAGGGACTAGCGGGAGAGCGTACACAGATACGCAGTATTTT	CASSVGTSGRAYTDTQYF	TRBD2	TRBJ2-3	NA	TRBV9
TGTGCCAGCAGCGTAGGTGGGACAGCTAACTATGGCTACACCTTC	CASSVGGTANYGYTF	TRBD1	TRBJ1-2	once	TRBV9
TGTGCCACCAGCAGAAGAACTAATGGCTACACCTTC	CATSRRTNGYTF	NA	TRBJ1-2	NA	TRBV15
TGTGCCAGCAGCAGCCTTGGGACAGGGTCCAATCAGCCCCAGCATTTT	CASSSLGTGSNQPQHF	TRBD1	TRBJ1-5	NA	TRBV6-8
TGTGCCAGCAGCTCTTGGGGCAGGGTTGAAGCTTTCTTT	CASSSWGRVEAFF	NA	TRBJ1-1	NA	TRBV5-4
TGTGCCAGCAGCCGAGGGACTAGCGTTTTAGATACGCAGTATTTT	CASSRGTSVLDTQYF	TRBD2	TRBJ2-3	NA	TRBV7-9
TGTGCCAGCCGGGAAGACAGGGGGGTCTACGAGCAGTACTTC	CASREDRGVYEQYF	TRBD1	TRBJ2-7	NA	TRBV7-2
TGCGCCAGCAGCCAAGGGGCAGCGAACACTGAAGCTTTCTTT	CASSQGAANTEAFF	NA	TRBJ1-1	NA	TRBV4-1
TGTGCCAGCAGTACCAATGGAGGGGGACAGCCTCTTGAAAAACTGTTTTTT	CASSTNGGGQPLEKLFF	TRBD1	TRBJ1-4	NA	TRBV7-9
TGTGCCAGCAGCTTAGAAGTCGACAGCTATGGCTACACCTTC	CASSLEVDSYGYTF	NA	TRBJ1-2	NA	TRBV7-9
TGTGCCAGCAGTTTTATGAACACTGAAGCTTTCTTT	CASSFMNTEAFF	NA	TRBJ1-1	NA	TRBV11-2
TGCGCCAGCAGCTATGGGACAGAAGAGACCCAGTACTTC	CASSYGTEETQYF	TRBD1	TRBJ2-5	NA	TRBV5-1
TGTGCTAGCAGCTTAGATCGGGTTGGGGAGCAGTACTTC	CASSLDRVGEQYF	NA	TRBJ2-7	NA	TRBV7-7
TGTGCCAGCAGTGAAGCCGTCGGGTCTGCGGCTAACTATGGCTACACCTTC	CASSEAVGSAANYGYTF	NA	TRBJ1-2	NA	TRBV2
TGTGCCAGCAGCTTGTTTAGCGGGGGGGTCACAGATACGCAGTATTTT	CASSLFSGGVTDTQYF	TRBD2	TRBJ2-3	NA	TRBV11-3
TGTGCCAGTAGTACCCGGGGGAGGAGGATTGATCGGAATGAAAAACTGTTTTTT	CASSTRGRRIDRNEKLFF	NA	TRBJ1-4	NA	TRBV19
TGCGCCAGCAGCTTGGCCGGCAGGGGCAGCACAGATACGCAGTATTTT	CASSLAGRGSTDTQYF	NA	TRBJ2-3	few	TRBV5-1
TGTGCCAGCAGCCCGACTTGGACAGGCCCGAGACTATCCCCTGGTTCACCCCTCCATTTT	CASSPTWTGPRLSPGSPLHF	TRBD1	TRBJ1-6	NA	TRBV27
TGCGCCAGCAGTGGACAGGGCGACGTAGCTTTCTTT	CASSGQGDVAFF	TRBD1	TRBJ1-1	NA	TRBV10-2
TGTGCCAGCAGTTATAGGGGCAATGAGCAGTTCTTC	CASSYRGNEQFF	NA	TRBJ2-1	once	TRBV6-5
TGTGCCAGCAGCTTGGCATTCGACAGGAGGAACACTGAAGCTTTCTTT	CASSLAFDRRNTEAFF	NA	TRBJ1-1	NA	TRBV5-4
TGTGCCAGCAGCCTTGGGACACCGAACACTGAAGCTTTCTTT	CASSLGTPNTEAFF	NA	TRBJ1-1	NA	TRBV13
TGTGCCAGTAGTACAGACAGGGGCTCCTTTGGCTACACCTTC	CASSTDRGSFGYTF	TRBD1	TRBJ1-2	NA	TRBV19
TGTGCCAGCAGCTTAAACGGGATCAGCACAGATACGCAGTATTTT	CASSLNGISTDTQYF	NA	TRBJ2-3	NA	TRBV5-4
TGTGCCAGCAGCCCCAGCGGGGGGGCCATTTCCTACAATGAGCAGTTCTTC	CASSPSGGAISYNEQFF	TRBD2	TRBJ2-1	NA	TRBV5-4
TGTGCCAGCAGCGTAACAGGGGGCGGTCACTATGGCTACACCTTC	CASSVTGGGHYGYTF	TRBD1	TRBJ1-2	NA	TRBV11-2
TGTGCCAGCAGCTTAGACACCGGGGGAAGCCAGCCCCAGCATTTT	CASSLDTGGSQPQHF	NA	TRBJ1-5	NA	TRBV11-2
TGTGCCAGCAGCTTTCCCTTGGCGGGAGGTACCGAGCAGTACTTC	CASSFPLAGGTEQYF	TRBD2	TRBJ2-7	NA	TRBV5-5
TGTGCCACCAACCCTAGACAGGGAAGCTACGAGCAGTACTTC	CATNPRQGSYEQYF	TRBD1	TRBJ2-7	NA	TRBV15
TGTGCCACCAGCAGAGATCCAACTGGGGCAGCTATTAACTATGGCTACACCTTC	CATSRDPTGAAINYGYTF	NA	TRBJ1-2	NA	TRBV15
TGTGCTAGTGGTTCTCCCGGGACAGGGGGGATAACCTACGAGCAGTACTTC	CASGSPGTGGITYEQYF	TRBD1	TRBJ2-7	NA	TRBV12-5
TGTGCCAGCAGTTATGCGGAACGGGGTGGCTACACCTTC	CASSYAERGGYTF	NA	TRBJ1-2	NA	TRBV6-5
TGTGCCAGCAGTGAAGGCCCCTGGAGGGGCAGTGATCAGCCCCAGCATTTT	CASSEGPWRGSDQPQHF	NA	TRBJ1-5	NA	TRBV6-1